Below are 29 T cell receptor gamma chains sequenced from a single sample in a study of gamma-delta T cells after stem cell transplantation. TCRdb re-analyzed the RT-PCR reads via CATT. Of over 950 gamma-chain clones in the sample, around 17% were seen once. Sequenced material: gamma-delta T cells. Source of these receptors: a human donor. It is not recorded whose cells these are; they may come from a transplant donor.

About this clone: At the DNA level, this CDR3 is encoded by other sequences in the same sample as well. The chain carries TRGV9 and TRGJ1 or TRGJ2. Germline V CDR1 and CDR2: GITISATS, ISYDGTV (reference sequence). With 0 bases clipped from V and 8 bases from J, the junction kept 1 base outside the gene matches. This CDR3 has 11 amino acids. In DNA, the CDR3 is TGTGCCTTGTGGGAGGTGGATAAGAAACTCTTT. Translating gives CALWEVDKKLF.

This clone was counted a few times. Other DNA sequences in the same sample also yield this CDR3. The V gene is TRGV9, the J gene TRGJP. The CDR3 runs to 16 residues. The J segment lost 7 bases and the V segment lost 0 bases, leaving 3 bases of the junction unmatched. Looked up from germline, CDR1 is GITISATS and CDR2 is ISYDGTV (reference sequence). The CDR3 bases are TGTGCCTTGTGGGAGGTGCGGGAGTTGGGCAAAAAAATCAAGGTATTT. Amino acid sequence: CALWEVRELGKKIKVF.

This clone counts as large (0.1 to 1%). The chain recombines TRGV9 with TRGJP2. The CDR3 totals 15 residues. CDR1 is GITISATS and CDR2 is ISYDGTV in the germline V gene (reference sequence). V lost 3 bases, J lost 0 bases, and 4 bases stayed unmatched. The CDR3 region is CALWECDSSDWIKTF. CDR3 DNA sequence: TGTGCCTTGTGGGAGTGCGATAGTAGTGATTGGATCAAGACGTTT.

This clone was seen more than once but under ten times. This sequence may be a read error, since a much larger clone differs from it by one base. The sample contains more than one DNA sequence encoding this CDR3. This CDR3 is CALWDCFAWFKIF. For the CDR3, the DNA is TGTGCCTTGTGGGACTGCTTTGCGTGGTTCAAGATATTT. The V and J genes are TRGV9 and TRGJP1. V lost 4 bases and J lost 11; bases outside the gene matches: 10. Germline V gene lookup returns CDR1 GITISATS and CDR2 ISYDGTV (reference sequence). There are 13 residues in the CDR3.

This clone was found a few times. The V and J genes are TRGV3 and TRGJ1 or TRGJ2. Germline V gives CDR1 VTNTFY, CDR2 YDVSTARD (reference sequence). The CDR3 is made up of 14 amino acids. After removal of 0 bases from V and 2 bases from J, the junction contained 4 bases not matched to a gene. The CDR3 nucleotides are TGTGCCACCTGGGACAGGCTGGATTATTATAAGAAACTCTTT. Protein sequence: CATWDRLDYYKKLF.

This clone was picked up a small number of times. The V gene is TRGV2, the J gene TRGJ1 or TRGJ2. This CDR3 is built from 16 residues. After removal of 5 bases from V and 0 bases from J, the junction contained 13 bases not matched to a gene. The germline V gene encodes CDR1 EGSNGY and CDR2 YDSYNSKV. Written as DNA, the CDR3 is TGTGCCACCTGGGGCGCCTACGGATCGAATTATTATAAGAAACTCTTT. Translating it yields CATWGAYGSNYYKKLF.

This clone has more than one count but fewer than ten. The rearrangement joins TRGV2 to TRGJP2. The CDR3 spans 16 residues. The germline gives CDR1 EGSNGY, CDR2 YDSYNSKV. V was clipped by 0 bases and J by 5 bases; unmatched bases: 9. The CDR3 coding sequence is TGTGCCACCTGGGACGGGCCAGGGCGAAGTGATTGGATCAAGACGTTT. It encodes CATWDGPGRSDWIKTF.

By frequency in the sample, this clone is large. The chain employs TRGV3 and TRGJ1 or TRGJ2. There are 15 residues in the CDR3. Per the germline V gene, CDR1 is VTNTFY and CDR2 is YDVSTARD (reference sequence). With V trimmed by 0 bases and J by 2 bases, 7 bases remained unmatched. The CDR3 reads CATWDRPVHYYKKLF. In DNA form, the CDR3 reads TGTGCCACCTGGGACAGGCCCGTCCATTATTATAAGAAACTCTTT.

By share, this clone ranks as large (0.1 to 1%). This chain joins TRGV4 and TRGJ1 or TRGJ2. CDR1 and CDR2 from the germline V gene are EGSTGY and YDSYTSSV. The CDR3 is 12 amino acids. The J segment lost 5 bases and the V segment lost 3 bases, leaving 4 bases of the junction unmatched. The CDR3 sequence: CATWDLHYKKLF. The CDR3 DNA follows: TGTGCCACCTGGGATTTGCATTATAAGAAACTCTTT.

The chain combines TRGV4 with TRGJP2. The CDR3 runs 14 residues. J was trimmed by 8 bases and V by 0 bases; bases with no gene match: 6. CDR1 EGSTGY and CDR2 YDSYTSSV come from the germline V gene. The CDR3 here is CATWDGPGDWIKTF. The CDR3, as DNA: TGTGCCACCTGGGATGGGCCGGGGGATTGGATCAAGACGTTT.

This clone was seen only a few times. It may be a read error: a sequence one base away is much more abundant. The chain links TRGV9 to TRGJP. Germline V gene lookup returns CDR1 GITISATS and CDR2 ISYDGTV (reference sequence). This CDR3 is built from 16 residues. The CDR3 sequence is CALWEVPLLDKKIKVF. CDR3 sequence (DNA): TGTGCCTTGTGGGAGGTCCCCCTGTTGGACAAAAAAATCAAGGTATTT.

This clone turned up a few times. The CDR3 sequence: CATWDGLYTGWFKIF. Written as DNA, the CDR3 is TGTGCCACCTGGGATGGCTTATACACTGGTTGGTTCAAGATATTT. The V gene is TRGV4, the J gene TRGJP1. J was trimmed by 4 bases and V by 1 base; bases with no gene match: 6. The CDR3 runs to 15 residues. Per the germline V gene, CDR1 is EGSTGY and CDR2 is YDSYTSSV.

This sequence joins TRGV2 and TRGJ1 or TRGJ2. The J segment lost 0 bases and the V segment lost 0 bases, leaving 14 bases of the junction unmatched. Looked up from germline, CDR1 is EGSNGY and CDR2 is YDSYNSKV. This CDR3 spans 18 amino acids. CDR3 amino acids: CATWDGTTKNQNYYKKLF. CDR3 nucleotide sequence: TGTGCCACCTGGGACGGGACCACCAAAAACCAGAATTATTATAAGAAACTCTTT.

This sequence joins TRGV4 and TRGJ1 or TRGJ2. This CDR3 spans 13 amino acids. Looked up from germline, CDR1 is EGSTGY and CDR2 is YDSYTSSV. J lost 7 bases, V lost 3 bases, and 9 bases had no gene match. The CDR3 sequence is CATWDRGPYKKLF. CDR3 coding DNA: TGTGCCACCTGGGATAGGGGTCCATATAAGAAACTCTTT.

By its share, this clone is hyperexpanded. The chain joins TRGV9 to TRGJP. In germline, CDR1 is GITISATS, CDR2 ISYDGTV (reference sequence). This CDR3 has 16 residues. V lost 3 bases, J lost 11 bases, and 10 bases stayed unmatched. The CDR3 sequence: CALWETSSLGKKIKVF. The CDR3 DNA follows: TGTGCCTTGTGGGAGACATCCTCACTGGGCAAAAAAATCAAGGTATTT.

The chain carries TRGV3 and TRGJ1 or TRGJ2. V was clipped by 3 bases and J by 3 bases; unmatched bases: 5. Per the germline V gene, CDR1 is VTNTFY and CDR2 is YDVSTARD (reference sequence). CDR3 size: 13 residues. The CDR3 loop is CATWDPLYYKKLF. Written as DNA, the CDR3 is TGTGCCACCTGGGACCCTCTTTATTATAAGAAACTCTTT.

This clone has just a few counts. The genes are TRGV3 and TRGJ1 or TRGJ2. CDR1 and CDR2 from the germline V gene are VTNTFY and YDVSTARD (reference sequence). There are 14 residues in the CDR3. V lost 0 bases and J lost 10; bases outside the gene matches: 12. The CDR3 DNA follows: TGTGCCACCTGGGACAGGCGGAGTACGGGCAAGAAACTCTTT. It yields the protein CATWDRRSTGKKLF.

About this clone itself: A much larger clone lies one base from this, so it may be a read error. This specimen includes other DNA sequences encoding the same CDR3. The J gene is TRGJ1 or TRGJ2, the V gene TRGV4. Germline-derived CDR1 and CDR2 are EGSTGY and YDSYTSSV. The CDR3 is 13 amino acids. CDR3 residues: CATWVTNYYKKLF. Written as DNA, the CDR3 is TGTGCTACCTGGGTTACGAATTATTATAAGAAACTCTTT.

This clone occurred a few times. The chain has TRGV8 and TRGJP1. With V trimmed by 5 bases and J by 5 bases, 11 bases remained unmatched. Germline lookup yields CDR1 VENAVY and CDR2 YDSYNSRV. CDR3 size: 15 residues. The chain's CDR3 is CATWVLMGTGWFKIF. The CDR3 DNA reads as TGTGCCACCTGGGTTCTGATGGGGACTGGTTGGTTCAAGATATTT.

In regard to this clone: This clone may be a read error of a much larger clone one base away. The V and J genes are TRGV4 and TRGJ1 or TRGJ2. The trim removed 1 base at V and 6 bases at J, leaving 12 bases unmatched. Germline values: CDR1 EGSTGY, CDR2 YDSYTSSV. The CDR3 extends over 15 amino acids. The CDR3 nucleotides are TGTGCCACCTGGGATGGATATGACGGCGGTTATAAGAAACTCTTT. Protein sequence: CATWDGYDGGYKKLF.

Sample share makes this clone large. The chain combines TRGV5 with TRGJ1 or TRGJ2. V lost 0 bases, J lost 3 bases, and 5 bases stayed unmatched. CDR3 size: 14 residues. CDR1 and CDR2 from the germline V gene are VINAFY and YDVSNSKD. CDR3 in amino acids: CATWDRQGYYKKLF. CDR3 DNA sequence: TGTGCCACCTGGGACAGGCAAGGTTATTATAAGAAACTCTTT.

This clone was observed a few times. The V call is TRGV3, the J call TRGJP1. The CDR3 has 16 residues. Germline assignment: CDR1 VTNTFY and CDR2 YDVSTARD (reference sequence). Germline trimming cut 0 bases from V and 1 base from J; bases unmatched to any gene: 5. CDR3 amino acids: CATWDRPGTTGWFKIF. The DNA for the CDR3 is TGTGCCACCTGGGACAGGCCTGGTACCACTGGTTGGTTCAAGATATTT.

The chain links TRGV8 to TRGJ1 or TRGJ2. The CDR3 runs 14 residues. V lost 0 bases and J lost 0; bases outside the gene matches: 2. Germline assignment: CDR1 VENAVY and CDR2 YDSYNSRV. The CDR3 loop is CATWDRANYYKKLF. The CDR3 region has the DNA TGTGCCACCTGGGATAGGGCGAATTATTATAAGAAACTCTTT.

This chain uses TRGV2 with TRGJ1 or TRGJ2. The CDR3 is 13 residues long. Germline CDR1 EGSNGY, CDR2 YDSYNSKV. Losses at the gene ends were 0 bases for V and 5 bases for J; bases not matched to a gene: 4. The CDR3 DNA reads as TGTGCCACCTGGGACGGGCCGGATTATAAGAAACTCTTT. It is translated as CATWDGPDYKKLF.

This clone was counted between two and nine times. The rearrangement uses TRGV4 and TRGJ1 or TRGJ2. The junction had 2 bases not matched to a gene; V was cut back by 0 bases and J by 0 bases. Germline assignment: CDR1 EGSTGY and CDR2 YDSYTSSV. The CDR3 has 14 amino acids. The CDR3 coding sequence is TGTGCCACCTGGGATGGGTGGAATTATTATAAGAAACTCTTT. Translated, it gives CATWDGWNYYKKLF.

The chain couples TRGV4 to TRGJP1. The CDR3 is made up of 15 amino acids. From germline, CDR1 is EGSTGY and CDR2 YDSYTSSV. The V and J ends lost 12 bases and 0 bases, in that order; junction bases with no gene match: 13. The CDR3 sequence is CARVRGNTTGWFKIF. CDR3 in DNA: TGTGCCCGGGTACGGGGGAATACCACTGGTTGGTTCAAGATATTT.

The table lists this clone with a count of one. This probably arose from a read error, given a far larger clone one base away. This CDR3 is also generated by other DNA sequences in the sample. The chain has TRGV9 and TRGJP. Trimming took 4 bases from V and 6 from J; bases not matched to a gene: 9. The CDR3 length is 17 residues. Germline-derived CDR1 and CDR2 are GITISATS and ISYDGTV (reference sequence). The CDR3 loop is CALWEVRSELGKKIKVF. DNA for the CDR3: TGTGCCTTGTGGGAAGTGCGTTCAGAGTTGGGCAAAAAAATCAAGGTATTT.

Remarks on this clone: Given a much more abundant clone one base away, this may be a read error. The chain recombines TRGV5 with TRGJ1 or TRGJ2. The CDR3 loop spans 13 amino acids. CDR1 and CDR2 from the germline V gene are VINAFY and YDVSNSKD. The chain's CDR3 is CATWDRPNYNKLF. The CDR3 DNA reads TGTGCCACCTGGGACAGGCCGAATTATAACAAACTCTTT.

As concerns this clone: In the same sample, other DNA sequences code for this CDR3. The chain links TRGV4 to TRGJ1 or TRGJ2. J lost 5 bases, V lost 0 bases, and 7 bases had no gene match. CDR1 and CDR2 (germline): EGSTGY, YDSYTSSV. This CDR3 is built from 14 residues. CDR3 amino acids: CATWDGRRDYKKLF. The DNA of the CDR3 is TGTGCCACCTGGGATGGGCGGAGGGATTATAAGAAACTCTTT.